This T cell receptor beta chain emerged from a study of immune characterization of retroperitoneal liposarcoma. Using its own MiXCR run on the PCR reads, TCRdb lists one record per CDR3 protein. The sample holds some 10,000 distinct CDR3 sequences, about 26% seen once. The CDR3 loop spans 14 amino acids. Trimming took 1 base from V and 6 from J, leaving 11 bases between them. The germline V gene has CDR1 SGHTA and CDR2 FQGNSA. Relative to its sample, this clonotype is large. What was sequenced was tumor tissue. This receptor was obtained from a female donor with retroperitoneal liposarcoma. The rearrangement links TRBV7-2 to TRBJ2-3; D tentatively fits TRBD1 or TRBD2 (5 bases each). CDR3 protein: CASSLVRGSDTQYF. In DNA, the CDR3 is TGTGCCAGCAGCTTAGTGAGGGGCAGTGATACGCAGTATTTT.